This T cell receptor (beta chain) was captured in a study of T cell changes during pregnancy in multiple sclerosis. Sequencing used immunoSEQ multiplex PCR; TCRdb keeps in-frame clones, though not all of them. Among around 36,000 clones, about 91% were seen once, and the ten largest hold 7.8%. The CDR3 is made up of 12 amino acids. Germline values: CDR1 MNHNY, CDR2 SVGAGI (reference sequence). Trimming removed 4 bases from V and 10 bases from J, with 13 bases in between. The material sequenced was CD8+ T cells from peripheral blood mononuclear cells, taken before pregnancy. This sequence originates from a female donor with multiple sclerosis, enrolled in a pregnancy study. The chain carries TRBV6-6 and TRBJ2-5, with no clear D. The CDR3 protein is CASSSTATDQYF. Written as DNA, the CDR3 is TGTGCCAGCAGTTCCACCGCGACTGACCAGTACTTC.